This TCR beta chain was retrieved from a study of cytomegalovirus exposure and HLA in healthy donors listed by TCRdb under 2017. With regard to the full study: The 500 to 800 repertoires of the first cohort and the roughly 120 validation repertoires were produced on the same platform, according to a later analysis. The study was designed to test whether signatures of past pathogen exposure could be identified by cataloging public T cell receptors. A separate validation cohort of roughly 130 different subjects was used in addition to the roughly 700-subject first cohort. The study combined high-throughput TCR immunosequencing, statistical association of individual TCRs with disease status, and machine learning to predict cytomegalovirus infection status. What the authors observed across the whole study: The authors suggested that the approach could potentially be generalized to other disease states and immunological phenotypes. Cytomegalovirus status was reported to be diagnosed by the classifier with high specificity and sensitivity in both the original and validation cohorts. All 120 or so repertoires were used to score co-occurrence in the validation cohort in a later analysis, because that analysis had no HLA typing for the cohort. Across donors, most TCR sequences were observed very rarely, whereas some public TCRs were present in many individuals. Subsequent analysis determined that TCRs grouped into clusters in the first cohort also showed a tendency toward co-occurrence across the approximately 120 validation repertoires, and roughly 94% of cluster scores exceeded 0. A few of the identified cytomegalovirus-associated TCR beta chains were confirmed in vitro to be specific for cytomegalovirus antigens. The study listed 164 TCR beta chains as associated with cytomegalovirus.

Counted from cysteine to phenylalanine, this CDR3 has 13 amino acids. The kept DNA is CDR3 alone, 39 bases in frame from the first base. The germline V gene encodes CDR1 WSHSY and CDR2 SAAADI. V gives up 8 bases and J gives up 0 bases, and the segment between their germline ends measures 11 bases. The receptor library was made with the immunoSEQ multiplex PCR assay. Per the original workflow: A statistical classification framework was developed to diagnose cytomegalovirus status using the catalog of TCR beta chain sequences. TCRdb re-hosts the immuneACCESS table, in-frame sequences only. Its copies lack some clones; in the studies checked, an unresolved V gene accounts for under half of them, and the cause for the rest is not known. That table is the source of V, J and clone size, and D and trimming were worked out from the DNA. The sample table holds about 200,000 clones, of which 84% were seen once. Together, the top ten hold 13% of the sample.

This clone was seen only a few times. The antigen it binds to is not known. No much larger clone is present one base from it, and per-base qualities are unavailable. The donors belonged to the validation cohort of roughly 120 subjects, which was separate from the approximately 700-subject first cohort. This TCR derives from a woman aged 25-40 years in good health and CMV-seropositive. The V and J genes are TRBV10-2 and TRBJ2-7, with no reliable assignment of the D segment. What was sequenced was PBMCs. The sequence in DNA is TGCGCCAGCTCAGACTCGTACTCCTACGAGCAGTACTTC. The translation is CASSDSYSYEQYF.